Presented here are 6 T cell receptor beta chains from one specimen sequenced in a study of beta chain features in type 1 diabetes. Their specific antigens are unknown. General observations from the study: Shortening that was moderate but significant affected the TCRB CDR3s of Type 1 diabetes patients in all four CD4+ subsets.

Every bit of the isolated RNA underwent reverse transcription, so sequencing read expressed TCRB transcripts. Profiling relied on immunoSEQ multiplex PCR, and the TCRdb table lists in-frame clones only, not all of them. The profile shows some 140,000 clones, approximately 9% of them singletons. The sample taken for sequencing was central memory CD4+ T cells from blood. The origin of the receptors is a man aged 25 to 40 with type 1 diabetes.

The chain recombines TRBV9 with TRBJ2-2; D is possibly TRBD1 (5 bases). The CDR3 spans 16 residues. Germline CDR1 and CDR2: SGDLS and YYNGEE. Between the trimmed V and J ends, which lost 4 bases and 4 bases, there was a span of 17 bases. CDR3 sequence: CASSKEGRGSTGELFF. DNA for the CDR3: TGTGCCAGCAGCAAGGAAGGAAGGGGCAGCACCGGGGAGCTGTTTTTT.

This clone was seen at least ten times. Within the sample, other DNA sequences also encode this same CDR3. The genes are TRBV7-3 and TRBJ2-1, with D maybe TRBD2 (5 bases). CDR3 length: 15 residues. Trimming stripped 2 bases from V and 0 bases from J, with 8 bases between. CDR1 and CDR2 (germline): SGHTA, FQGTGA. The CDR3 spells CASSLVGDSYNEQFF. The CDR3 nucleotides read TGTGCCAGCAGCTTAGTCGGGGACTCCTACAATGAGCAGTTCTTC.

This sequence joins TRBV29-1 and TRBJ2-5; perhaps TRBD1 as D (6 bases). Trimming took off 3 bases at V and 3 bases at J, with 11 bases between the two ends. The CDR3 sequence is 13 residues long. The germline V gene encodes CDR1 SQVTM and CDR2 ANQGSEA. CDR3 residues: CSVEGAGKETQYF. For the CDR3, the DNA is TGCAGCGTTGAGGGGGCTGGGAAAGAGACCCAGTACTTC.

The rearrangement joins TRBV7-2 to TRBJ2-5; D gene uncertain. The CDR3 has 13 residues. V gave up 6 bases and J gave up 2 bases, with 10 bases separating them. CDR1 SGHTA and CDR2 FQGNSA come from the germline V gene. Here the CDR3 reads CASRAGSQETQYF. In nucleotides, the CDR3 is TGTGCCAGCAGGGCAGGATCTCAAGAGACCCAGTACTTC.

This clone has more than one count but fewer than ten. The gene calls are TRBV5-1 and TRBJ1-1, with D maybe TRBD1 (6 bases). This CDR3 has 13 residues. The V gene's germline CDR1 is SGHRS and CDR2 YFSETQ. Trimming shortened V by 4 bases and J by 1 base, and 8 bases separated the two germline ends. The CDR3 region has the DNA TGCGCCAGCAGCACACAGGGGAACACTGAAGCTTTCTTT. Translation gives CASSTQGNTEAFF.

This clone showed up just a few times. The chain recombines TRBV29-1 with TRBJ2-3, with D tentatively TRBD2 (6 bases). CDR3 length: 12 amino acids. CDR1 and CDR2 (germline): SQVTM, ANQGSEA. V shed 3 bases and J shed 5 bases, with 9 bases lying between them. The CDR3 DNA is TGCAGCGTTGAGGGGGGAGGAGATACGCAGTATTTT. Protein product: CSVEGGGDTQYF.